The TCR beta chain under discussion was sequenced for a study of T cell repertoires in cytomegalovirus infection. As for the study in general: HLA-B-restricted CMV epitopes that are well studied were used alongside recently identified HLA-C-restricted ones. Public signatures in TCR beta pointed to CMV infection and matching HLA type.

Germline lookup yields CDR1 SGDLS and CDR2 YYNGEE. V lost 0 bases to trimming and J lost 5 bases; unmatched junction nucleotides: 1. The CDR3 consists of 15 residues. TCRdb processed the reads anew with MiXCR; each CDR3 protein has one entry. The repertoire holds about 920,000 distinct CDR3 sequences, with roughly 30% as singletons. Findings of the study overall: Public TCR beta family frequency separated CMV-and-HLA carriers, including in an independent cohort. Predominance within the ex vivo response was attributable to HLA-C-restricted CMV-specific TCR beta clonotypes.

With respect to this clonotype: Antigen: not known.

Sample: cultured CD8+ T cells from PBMCs, taken from culture after CMV antigen stimulation. This receptor was identified in a human donor in good health (CMV status not recorded). Some clones in this sample may be carry-over from other donors' samples. V is TRBV9 and J is TRBJ2-1; TRBD2 matches 11 bases. The CDR3 nucleotides are TGTGCCAGCAGCGTAGCTAGCGGGGGGAACAATGAGCAGTTCTTC. The encoded protein is CASSVASGGNNEQFF. Looking up the rest from reference TRBV9 and TRBJ2-1 gives the full variable domain: DSGVTQTPKHLITATGQRVTLRCSPRSGDLSVYWYQQSLDQGLQFLIQYYNGEERAKGNILERFSAQQFPDLHSELNLSSLELGDSALYFCASSVASGGNNEQFFGPGTRLTVL.